This T cell receptor (beta chain) was retrieved from a study of CD8 T cells in ankylosing spondylitis. Each CDR3 protein gets one entry after TCRdb re-called the 5' RACE reads with MiXCR. The sample contains 230,000 or so distinct CDR3 sequences, 18% of which appear only once. Study-wide results and limits: Seemingly distinctive of ankylosing spondylitis blood was a TCR beta motif formed by eight highly homologous variants.

This clonotype was counted ten times or more. Its antigen is still unknown. The sequencing input was blood, either unsorted or a sorted T cell fraction (not recorded which). The receptor's source is a male donor with ankylosing spondylitis or in good health (not recorded which).

The CDR3 is CASSQGPAGGNEQFF. The CDR3 nucleotides read TGCGCCAGCAGCCAAGGGCCAGCGGGAGGGAATGAGCAGTTCTTC. The chain uses TRBV4-1 and TRBJ2-1; 10 nucleotides align to TRBD2. After removal of 1 base from V and 7 bases from J, the junction contained 4 bases not matched to a gene. The germline CDR1 and CDR2 sequences are MGHRA and YSYEKL. The CDR3 spans 15 residues.